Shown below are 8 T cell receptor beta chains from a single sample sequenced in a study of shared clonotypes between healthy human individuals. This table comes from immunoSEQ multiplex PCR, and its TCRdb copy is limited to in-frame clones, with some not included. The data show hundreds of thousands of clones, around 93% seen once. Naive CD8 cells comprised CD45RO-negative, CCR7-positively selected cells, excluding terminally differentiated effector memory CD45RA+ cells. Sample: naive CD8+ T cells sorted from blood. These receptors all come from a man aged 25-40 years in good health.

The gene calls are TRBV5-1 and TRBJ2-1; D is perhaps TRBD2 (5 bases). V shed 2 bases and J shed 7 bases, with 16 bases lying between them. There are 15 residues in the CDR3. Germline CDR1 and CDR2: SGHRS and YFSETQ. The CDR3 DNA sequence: TGCGCCAGCAGCTTTTACGGGAATGTTCTAAATGAGCAGTTCTTC. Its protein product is CASSFYGNVLNEQFF. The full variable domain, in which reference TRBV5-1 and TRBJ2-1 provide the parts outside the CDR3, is KAGVTQTPRYLIKTRGQQVTLSCSPISGHRSVSWYQQTPGQGLQFLFEYFSETQRNKGNFPGRFSGRQFSNSRSEMNVSTLELGDSALYLCASSFYGNVLNEQFFGPGTRLTVL.

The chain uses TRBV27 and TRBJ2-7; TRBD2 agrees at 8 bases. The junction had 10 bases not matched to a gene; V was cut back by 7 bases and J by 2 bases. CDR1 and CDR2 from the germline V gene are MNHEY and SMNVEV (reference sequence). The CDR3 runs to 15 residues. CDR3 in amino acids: CASTLSGGPAYEQYF. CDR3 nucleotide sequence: TGTGCCAGCACCCTCTCGGGGGGGCCCGCCTACGAGCAGTACTTC.

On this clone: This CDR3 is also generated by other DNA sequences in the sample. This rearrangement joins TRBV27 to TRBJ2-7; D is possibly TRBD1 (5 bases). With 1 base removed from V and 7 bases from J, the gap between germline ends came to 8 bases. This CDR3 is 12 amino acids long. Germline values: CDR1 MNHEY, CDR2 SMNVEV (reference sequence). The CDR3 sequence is CASSLWGREQYF. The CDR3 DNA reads TGTGCCAGCAGTTTATGGGGCCGGGAGCAGTACTTC.

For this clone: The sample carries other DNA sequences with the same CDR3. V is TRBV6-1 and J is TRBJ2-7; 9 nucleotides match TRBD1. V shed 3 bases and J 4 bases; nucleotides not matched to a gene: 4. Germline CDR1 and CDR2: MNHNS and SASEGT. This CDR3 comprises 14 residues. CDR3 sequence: CASSEGQGGYEQYF. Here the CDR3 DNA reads TGTGCCAGCAGTGAGGGACAGGGTGGGTACGAGCAGTACTTC.

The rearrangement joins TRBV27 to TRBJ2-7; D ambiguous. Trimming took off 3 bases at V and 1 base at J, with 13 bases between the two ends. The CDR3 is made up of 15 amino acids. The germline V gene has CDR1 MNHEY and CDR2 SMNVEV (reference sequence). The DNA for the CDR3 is TGTGCCAGCAGTTTTGCCAGGAGCGCTTCCTACGAGCAGTACTTC. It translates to CASSFARSASYEQYF.

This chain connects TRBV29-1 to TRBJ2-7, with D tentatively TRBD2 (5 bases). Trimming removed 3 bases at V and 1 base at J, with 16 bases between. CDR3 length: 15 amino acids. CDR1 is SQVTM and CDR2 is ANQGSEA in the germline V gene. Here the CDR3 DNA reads TGCAGCGTTGAGGCTACACGGCCGGGATCCTACGAGCAGTACTTC. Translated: CSVEATRPGSYEQYF.

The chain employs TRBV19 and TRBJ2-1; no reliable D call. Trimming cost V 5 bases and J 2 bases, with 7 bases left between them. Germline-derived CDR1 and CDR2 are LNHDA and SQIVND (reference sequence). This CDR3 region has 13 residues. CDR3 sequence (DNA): TGTGCCAGTAGTCCCCAGCCCTACAATGAGCAGTTCTTC. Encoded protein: CASSPQPYNEQFF. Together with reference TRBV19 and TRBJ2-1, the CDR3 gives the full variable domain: DGGITQSPKYLFRKEGQNVTLSCEQNLNHDAMYWYRQDPGQGLRLIYYSQIVNDFQKGDIAEGYSVSREKKESFPLTVTSAQKNPTAFYLCASSPQPYNEQFFGPGTRLTVL.

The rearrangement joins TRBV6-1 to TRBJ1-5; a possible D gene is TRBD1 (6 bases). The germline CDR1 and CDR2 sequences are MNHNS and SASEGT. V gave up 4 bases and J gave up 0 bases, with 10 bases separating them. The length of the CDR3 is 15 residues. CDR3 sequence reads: CASSGYRVSNQPQHF. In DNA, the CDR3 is TGTGCCAGCAGTGGTTACAGGGTTAGCAATCAGCCCCAGCATTTT.